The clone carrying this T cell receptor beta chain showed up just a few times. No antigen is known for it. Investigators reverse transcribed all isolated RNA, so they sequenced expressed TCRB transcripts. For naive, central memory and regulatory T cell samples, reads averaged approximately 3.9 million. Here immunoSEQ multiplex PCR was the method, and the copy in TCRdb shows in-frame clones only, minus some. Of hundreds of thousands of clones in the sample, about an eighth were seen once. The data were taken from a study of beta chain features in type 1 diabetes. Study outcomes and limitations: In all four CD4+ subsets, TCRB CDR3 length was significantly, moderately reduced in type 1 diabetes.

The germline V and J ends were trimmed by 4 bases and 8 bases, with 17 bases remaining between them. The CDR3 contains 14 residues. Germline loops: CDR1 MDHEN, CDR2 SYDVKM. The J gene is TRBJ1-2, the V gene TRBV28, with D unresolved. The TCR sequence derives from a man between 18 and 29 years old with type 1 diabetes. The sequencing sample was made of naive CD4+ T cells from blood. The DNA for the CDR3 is TGTGCCAGCAGTTATCAAGCCAGGTCTGGGGGCTACACCTTC. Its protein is CASSYQARSGGYTF.